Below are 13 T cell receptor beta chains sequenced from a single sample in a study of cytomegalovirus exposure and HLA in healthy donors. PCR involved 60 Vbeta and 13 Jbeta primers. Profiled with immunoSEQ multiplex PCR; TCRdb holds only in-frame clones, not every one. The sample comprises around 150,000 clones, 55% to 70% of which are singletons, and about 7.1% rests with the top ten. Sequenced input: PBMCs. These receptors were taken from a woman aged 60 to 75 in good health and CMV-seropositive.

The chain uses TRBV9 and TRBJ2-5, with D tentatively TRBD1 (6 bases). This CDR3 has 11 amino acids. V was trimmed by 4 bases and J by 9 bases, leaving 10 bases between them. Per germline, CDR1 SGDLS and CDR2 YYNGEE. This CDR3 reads CASSSEGAQYF. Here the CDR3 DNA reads TGTGCCAGCAGCTCCGAGGGGGCCCAGTACTTC.

The CDR3 is CASSGRGQNNEQFF. DNA for the CDR3: TGTGCCAGCAGTGGACGGGGACAGAACAATGAGCAGTTCTTC. The chain employs TRBV2 and TRBJ2-1; 7 nucleotides agree with TRBD1. Germline trimming cut 4 bases from V and 5 bases from J; bases unmatched to any gene: 5. The length of the CDR3 is 14 residues. Germline values: CDR1 SNHLY, CDR2 FYNNEI.

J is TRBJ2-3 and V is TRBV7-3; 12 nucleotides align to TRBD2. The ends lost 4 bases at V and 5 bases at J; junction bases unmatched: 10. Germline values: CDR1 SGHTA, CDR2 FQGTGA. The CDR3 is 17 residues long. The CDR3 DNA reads TGTGCCAGCAGCTCCGACCTCCTAGCGGGAGGGTTAGATACGCAGTATTTT. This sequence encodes CASSSDLLAGGLDTQYF.

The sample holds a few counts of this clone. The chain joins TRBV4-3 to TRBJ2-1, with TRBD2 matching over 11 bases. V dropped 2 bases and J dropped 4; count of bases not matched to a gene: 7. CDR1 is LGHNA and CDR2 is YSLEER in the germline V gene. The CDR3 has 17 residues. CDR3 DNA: TGCGCCAGCAGCCAACCTCCCGGGACTAGCGGATACAATGAGCAGTTCTTC. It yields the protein CASSQPPGTSGYNEQFF.

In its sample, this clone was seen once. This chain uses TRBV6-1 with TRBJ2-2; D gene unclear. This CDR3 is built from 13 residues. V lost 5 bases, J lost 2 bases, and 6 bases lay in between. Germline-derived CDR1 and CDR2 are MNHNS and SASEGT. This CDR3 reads CASSLANTGELFF. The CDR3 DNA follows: TGTGCCAGCAGTTTAGCCAACACCGGGGAGCTGTTTTTT.

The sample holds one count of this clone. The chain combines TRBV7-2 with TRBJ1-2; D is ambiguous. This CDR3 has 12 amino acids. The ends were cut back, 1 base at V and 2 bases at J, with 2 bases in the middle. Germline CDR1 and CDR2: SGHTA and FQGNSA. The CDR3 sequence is CASSLVNYGYTF. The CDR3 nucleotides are TGTGCCAGCAGCTTAGTAAACTATGGCTACACCTTC.

DNA of the CDR3: TGTGCCAGCTCTCCAGGGGGCGCAAGGACTGAAGCTTTCTTT. Translation gives CASSPGGARTEAFF. This chain uses TRBV18 with TRBJ1-1; 8 nucleotides line up with TRBD1. With 6 bases clipped from V and 5 bases from J, the junction kept 8 bases outside the gene matches. The V gene's germline CDR1 is KGHSH and CDR2 LQKENI. The CDR3 extends over 14 amino acids.

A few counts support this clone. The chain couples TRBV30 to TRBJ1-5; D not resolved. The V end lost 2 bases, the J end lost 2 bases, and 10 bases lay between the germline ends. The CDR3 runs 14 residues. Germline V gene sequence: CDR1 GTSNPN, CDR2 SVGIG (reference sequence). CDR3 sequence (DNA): TGTGCCTGGAGTCGGTCCGGAGGCAATCAGCCCCAGCATTTT. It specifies CAWSRSGGNQPQHF.

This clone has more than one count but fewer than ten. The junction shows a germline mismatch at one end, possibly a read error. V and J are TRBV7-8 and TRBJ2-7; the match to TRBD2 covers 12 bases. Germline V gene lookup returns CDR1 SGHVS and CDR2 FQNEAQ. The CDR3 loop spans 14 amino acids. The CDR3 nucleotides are TGTGCCAGCAGCCTAGCGGGGGGGGGATACGAGCAGTACTTC. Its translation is CASSLAGGGYEQYF.

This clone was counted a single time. This CDR3 is CASSQEAGYANTGELFF. CDR3 coding DNA: TGTGCCAGCAGCCAAGAAGCAGGGTACGCGAACACCGGGGAGCTGTTTTTT. The rearrangement uses TRBV4-2 and TRBJ2-2; D might be TRBD1 (5 bases). The germline CDR1 and CDR2 sequences are LGHNA and YNFKEQ. Trimming took 0 bases from V and 0 from J, leaving 11 bases between them. This CDR3 has 17 residues.

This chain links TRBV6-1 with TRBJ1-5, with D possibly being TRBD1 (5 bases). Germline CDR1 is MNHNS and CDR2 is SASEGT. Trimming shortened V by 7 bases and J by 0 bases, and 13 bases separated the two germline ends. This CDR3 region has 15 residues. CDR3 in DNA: TGTGCCAGCACTATACAGGCGATTAGCAATCAGCCCCAGCATTTT. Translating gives CASTIQAISNQPQHF.

Here the CDR3 DNA reads TGTGCCAGAAGCATCCCTCTAGCGGGAGCGAGGACAGATACGCAGTATTTT. Translated: CARSIPLAGARTDTQYF. The chain employs TRBV5-3 and TRBJ2-3; 10 bases map to TRBD2. TRBV5-3 belongs to the ORF category, with a function that is uncertain. J was trimmed by 3 bases and V by 4 bases; bases with no gene match: 11. The length of the CDR3 is 17 residues.

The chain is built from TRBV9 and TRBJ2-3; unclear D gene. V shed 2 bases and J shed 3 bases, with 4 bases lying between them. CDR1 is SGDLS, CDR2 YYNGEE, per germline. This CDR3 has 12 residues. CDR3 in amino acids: CASSVSTDTQYF. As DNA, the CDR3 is TGTGCCAGCAGCGTTTCGACAGATACGCAGTATTTT. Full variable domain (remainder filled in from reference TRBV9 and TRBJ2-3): DSGVTQTPKHLITATGQRVTLRCSPRSGDLSVYWYQQSLDQGLQFLIQYYNGEERAKGNILERFSAQQFPDLHSELNLSSLELGDSALYFCASSVSTDTQYFGPGTRLTVL.